These T cell receptor beta chains were read from a single sample in a study of tumor and adjacent non-tumor tissue in lung cancer. TCRdb reanalysed the multiplex PCR reads using MiXCR and keeps one entry per CDR3 protein. Altogether 81,000 or so distinct CDR3 sequences are present, roughly 80% being singletons, with the ten largest covering about an eighth. The source material was lung tumor tissue. The receptors here all came from a woman aged 45-60 years with non-small cell lung cancer. The CDR3 runs from the conserved cysteine through the conserved F or W. The order of the fields is CDR3 DNA, CDR3 protein, V gene, clone size, D gene, J gene. D genes are given only for firm matches. Clone size is given for some rows only: seen once, a few or many times, or a class if the clone is expanded.

CDR3 DNA: TGTGCCGGCAGCTTGGGGAGTTCGGGGGTGAATACACAGTATTTT
CDR3 protein: CAGSLGSSGVNTQYF
V gene: TRBV11-1
clone size: NA
D gene: NA
J gene: TRBJ2-3

CDR3 DNA: TGTGCCACCAGCACTGGGACAGGGCGGGATGAGCAGTTCTTC
CDR3 protein: CATSTGTGRDEQFF
V gene: TRBV5-4
clone size: NA
D gene: TRBD1
J gene: TRBJ2-1

CDR3 DNA: TGCAGTGCTGGGCAGGGGACCCTCACCCTGTTTTTT
CDR3 protein: CSAGQGTLTLFF
V gene: TRBV20-1
clone size: NA
D gene: NA
J gene: TRBJ1-4

CDR3 DNA: TGCAGTGCTAGAGGTATCGAAGGGACTATTTTGTCAGAAACGCAGTATTTT
CDR3 protein: CSARGIEGTILSETQYF
V gene: TRBV20-1
clone size: NA
D gene: TRBD2
J gene: TRBJ2-3

CDR3 DNA: TGTGCCAAGAGCTTGGAGGCGGCAGCCATGAGGGAGCTGTTTTTT
CDR3 protein: CAKSLEAAAMRELFF
V gene: TRBV11-2
clone size: NA
D gene: NA
J gene: TRBJ2-2

CDR3 DNA: TGCAGTGCTAATAGGGGTATTCAGCCCCAGCATTTT
CDR3 protein: CSANRGIQPQHF
V gene: TRBV20-1
clone size: medium-sized
D gene: NA
J gene: TRBJ1-5

CDR3 DNA: TGCGCCAGCGGCCAAGATGTGGTTCAGTCCTATCCTAACTATGGCTACACCTTC
CDR3 protein: CASGQDVVQSYPNYGYTF
V gene: TRBV4-1
clone size: NA
D gene: NA
J gene: TRBJ1-2

CDR3 DNA: TGCGCCAGCAGCCAAGATCAGAGTTCCTACAATGAGCGGTTCTTC
CDR3 protein: CASSQDQSSYNERFF
V gene: TRBV4-1
clone size: NA
D gene: NA
J gene: TRBJ2-1

CDR3 DNA: TGTGTCAGCACCCTGGACAGTTCCTACGGGCAGTACTTC
CDR3 protein: CVSTLDSSYGQYF
V gene: TRBV12-3/TRBV12-4
clone size: NA
D gene: NA
J gene: TRBJ2-7

CDR3 DNA: TGTGCCAGCAGCTCCTACCTAAGCAATGAGGAGTTCTTC
CDR3 protein: CASSSYLSNEEFF
V gene: TRBV7-2
clone size: NA
D gene: NA
J gene: TRBJ2-1

CDR3 DNA: TGCAATGCTCGACGGATTGTGGTTGTGTCTCGGGCGGAGCAGGGATCACCCCTCCACTTT
CDR3 protein: CNARRIVVVSRAEQGSPLHF
V gene: TRBV20-1
clone size: NA
D gene: NA
J gene: TRBJ1-6

CDR3 DNA: TGTGCCAGCAGCCGACTAGAGGGATCCTGGGAGCAGTACTTC
CDR3 protein: CASSRLEGSWEQYF
V gene: TRBV11-1
clone size: NA
D gene: NA
J gene: TRBJ2-7

CDR3 DNA: TGCAGCGTTGAAGGAACAGGGGGCACTCGAAGCGAGCAATACTTC
CDR3 protein: CSVEGTGGTRSEQYF
V gene: TRBV29-1
clone size: NA
D gene: TRBD1
J gene: TRBJ2-7

CDR3 DNA: TGTGTCAGTAGCTTAGTGGGACAGGGAGGGTACAATGAGCTGTTCTTC
CDR3 protein: CVSSLVGQGGYNELFF
V gene: TRBV11-1
clone size: once
D gene: TRBD1
J gene: TRBJ2-1

CDR3 DNA: TGTGCCAGTAGCACCCCTAGGGATGAGCAGTTCTTC
CDR3 protein: CASSTPRDEQFF
V gene: TRBV11-2
clone size: NA
D gene: NA
J gene: TRBJ2-1

CDR3 DNA: TGCAGCGTCTGGGCGGACTATGGAATCACCATATATTTT
CDR3 protein: CSVWADYGITIYF
V gene: TRBV29-1
clone size: NA
D gene: NA
J gene: TRBJ1-3

CDR3 DNA: TGTGCCAGCAGTTTGGAGTTCTACGAGCAGTACTTC
CDR3 protein: CASSLEFYEQYF
V gene: TRBV5-4
clone size: NA
D gene: NA
J gene: TRBJ2-7

CDR3 DNA: TGCAGCGTTGGGCTAGCGCGATTCCACGGGAAGCTGTTTTTT
CDR3 protein: CSVGLARFHGKLFF
V gene: TRBV29-1
clone size: NA
D gene: NA
J gene: TRBJ2-2

CDR3 DNA: TGTGCCAGCAGCCGAGAGGGAATAGGTGGTTACACCTTC
CDR3 protein: CASSREGIGGYTF
V gene: TRBV4-2
clone size: NA
D gene: NA
J gene: TRBJ1-2

CDR3 DNA: TGTGCCATAAGAGGGACAGGGACGGATACGCAGTATTTT
CDR3 protein: CAIRGTGTDTQYF
V gene: TRBV11-1
clone size: NA
D gene: TRBD1
J gene: TRBJ2-3

CDR3 DNA: TGTGCCAACAGCTCCGGACGAATGAATGAACAGTTCTTC
CDR3 protein: CANSSGRMNEQFF
V gene: TRBV11-2
clone size: NA
D gene: NA
J gene: TRBJ2-1

CDR3 DNA: TGTACCAGCAGCCCAGGACGGCAGCGAGGCTACACCTTC
CDR3 protein: CTSSPGRQRGYTF
V gene: TRBV7-8
clone size: NA
D gene: NA
J gene: TRBJ1-2

CDR3 DNA: TGTGCCTGGGGTGTACAGGGGGTTGAGCATTTCTTC
CDR3 protein: CAWGVQGVEHFF
V gene: TRBV30
clone size: NA
D gene: TRBD1
J gene: TRBJ2-1

CDR3 DNA: TGTGCCAGCAGCTTAGTGTCCGCAATCCAAGAGACCCACTTCTTC
CDR3 protein: CASSLVSAIQETHFF
V gene: TRBV7-9
clone size: NA
D gene: NA
J gene: TRBJ2-5